This T cell receptor beta chain was observed in a study of blood T cells in healthy people across ages. Germline CDR1 LGHNT, CDR2 FRNRAP. The CDR3 extends over 16 amino acids. Trimming took 7 bases from V and 2 from J; bases not matched to a gene: 11. This clonotype occurred a few times. Then a second PCR, running roughly 7 to 12 cycles, was carried out with a sample-barcoded 5' primer and a J-beta primer mix. TCRdb re-called the 5' RACE reads with MiXCR, one entry per CDR3 protein. The repertoire consists of around 500,000 distinct CDR3 sequences, with about 25% occurring once and the leading ten covering 3% to 4%. The same data also went into a second study, on T cells of mothers and their children. That study adds: Each child gave a few million TCR beta CDR3 reads (each mother, over 8.5 million).

The sequencing sample was made of blood. The TCR sequence derives from a boy aged 2 to 9 in good health. The J gene is TRBJ2-5, the V gene TRBV12-5; 9 bases align to TRBD2. Written as DNA, the CDR3 is TGTGCTAGTGTTTCCGAGGAGCGGGGGGCGCAAGAGACCCAGTACTTC. It encodes CASVSEERGAQETQYF.